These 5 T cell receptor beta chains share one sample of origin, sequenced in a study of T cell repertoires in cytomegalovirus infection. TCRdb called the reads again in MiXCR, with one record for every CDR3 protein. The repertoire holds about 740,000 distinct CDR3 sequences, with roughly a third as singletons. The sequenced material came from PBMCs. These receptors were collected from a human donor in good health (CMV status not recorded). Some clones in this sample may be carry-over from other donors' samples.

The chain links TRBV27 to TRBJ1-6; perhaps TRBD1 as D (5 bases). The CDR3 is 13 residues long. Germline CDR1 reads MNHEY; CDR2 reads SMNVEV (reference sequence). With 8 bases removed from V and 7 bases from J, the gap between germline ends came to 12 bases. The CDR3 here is CASAGTENSPLHF. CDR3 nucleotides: TGTGCCAGCGCGGGGACGGAGAATTCACCCCTCCACTTT.

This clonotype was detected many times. CDR3 in amino acids: CASSLLGGNNEQFF. The CDR3 nucleotides are TGTGCCAGCAGCCTCCTGGGCGGGAACAATGAGCAGTTCTTC. This chain links TRBV7-3 with TRBJ2-1, with TRBD2 as a possible D gene (6 bases). CDR1 is SGHTA, CDR2 FQGTGA, per germline. The CDR3 consists of 14 residues. The V gene lost 5 bases and the J gene lost 5 bases, with 13 bases spanning the gap.

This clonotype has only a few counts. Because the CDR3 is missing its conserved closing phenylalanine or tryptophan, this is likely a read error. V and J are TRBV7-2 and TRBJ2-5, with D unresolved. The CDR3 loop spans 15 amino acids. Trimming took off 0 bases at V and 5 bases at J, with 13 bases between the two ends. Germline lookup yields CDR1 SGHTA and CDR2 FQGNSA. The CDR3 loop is CASSLAASRIETQYL. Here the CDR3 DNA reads TGTGCCAGCAGCTTAGCGGCCTCGCGCATCGAGACCCAGTACTTA.

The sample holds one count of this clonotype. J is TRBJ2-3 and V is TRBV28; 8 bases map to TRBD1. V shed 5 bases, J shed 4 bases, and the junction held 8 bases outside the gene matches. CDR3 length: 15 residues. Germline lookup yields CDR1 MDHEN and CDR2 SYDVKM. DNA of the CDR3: TGTGCCAGCAGTCCCTTCGGACAGGGCTCAGATACGCAGTATTTT. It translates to CASSPFGQGSDTQYF.

The CDR3 reads CASSSRTSGRGETQYF. As DNA, the CDR3 is TGTGCCAGCAGTTCCCGGACTAGCGGGAGAGGGGAGACCCAGTACTTC. J is TRBJ2-5 and V is TRBV12-3 or TRBV12-4; 13 nucleotides line up with TRBD2. The CDR3 consists of 16 residues. V gave up 4 bases and J gave up 5 bases; unmatched junction bases: 7.